The 3 T cell receptor beta chains listed next were all sequenced from one sample in a study of human T cells and chemical hapten exposure. TCRdb redid the calling of the RACE reads with MiXCR, one entry per CDR3 protein. This table has about 120,000 distinct CDR3 sequences, roughly an eighth appearing once. As to time point: patch test 1, 2 weeks after DPC sensitization. Treatment indicated: therapeutic diphenylcyclopropenone sensitization with weekly scalp DPC. This sample comprised whole blood, obtained in connection with sensitization to the hapten diphenylcyclopropenone (DPC). The receptors come from a man aged 18 to 29 with alopecia areata. Some clones in this sample may be carry-over from other donors' samples.

Here the CDR3 reads CSAKRTGFNTGELFF. The CDR3, as DNA: TGCAGTGCCAAACGGACAGGGTTTAACACCGGGGAGCTGTTTTTT. This chain links TRBV20-1 with TRBJ2-2, with 8 bases aligning to TRBD1. The length of the CDR3 is 15 residues. The V segment lost 6 bases and the J segment 2 bases; nucleotides outside the gene matches: 8. Germline V gene data show CDR1 as DFQATT and CDR2 as SNEGSKA (reference sequence).

This clonotype was counted a few times. The V gene is TRBV11-2, the J gene TRBJ2-1, with 7 nucleotides matching TRBD1. Germline assignment: CDR1 SGHAT and CDR2 FQNNGV. CDR3 length: 15 residues. Trimming removed 3 bases from V and 8 bases from J; junction bases left unmatched: 10. The DNA of the CDR3 is TGTGCCAGCAGCTTCGACAGGGAGAGTTTGGATGAGCAGTTCTTC. Translation gives CASSFDRESLDEQFF. The whole variable domain, filled in from reference TRBV11-2 and TRBJ2-1, reads EAGVAQSPRYKIIEKRQSVAFWCNPISGHATLYWYQQILGQGPKLLIQFQNNGVVDDSQLPKDRFSAERLKGVDSTLKIQPAKLEDSAVYLCASSFDRESLDEQFFGPGTRLTVL.

This clonotype has at least ten counts. V and J are TRBV20-1 and TRBJ1-5; 8 bases agree with TRBD1. The germline CDR1 and CDR2 sequences are DFQATT and SNEGSKA (reference sequence). The CDR3 length is 13 residues. V shed 5 bases, J shed 5 bases, and the junction held 5 bases outside the gene matches. CDR3 protein: CSAEDRVYQPQHF. The CDR3 nucleotides read TGCAGTGCTGAGGACAGGGTCTATCAGCCCCAGCATTTT.